Sequencing of this TCR beta chain was carried out in a study of blood T cell repertoires in COVID-19. Whole-study context: There were acute and convalescent COVID-19 samples, and they came from the United States, Italy and Spain. The cDNA or gDNA used as material had been derived from T cells, B-cell-depleted T cells, or PBMCs.

Study processing details: Scientists estimated how many nucleated cells there were by amplifying reference gene primers. This table comes from immunoSEQ multiplex PCR, and its TCRdb copy is limited to in-frame clones, with some not included. V, J and clone size are taken as reported in that table, and D and trimming were inferred from the DNA itself. Among over 200,000 clones, over 75% were seen once, and the ten largest hold around 0.7%. CDR3 size: 14 residues. Trimming left V 3 bases short and J 2 bases short, with 10 bases between. Germline CDR1 LGHDT, CDR2 YNNKEL (reference sequence). Sequencing was carried out using peripheral blood. The sequence was collected from a human donor in a cohort sampled during active COVID-19. J is TRBJ1-1 and V is TRBV3-1 (or the pseudogene TRBV3-2); tentative D call: TRBD1 (6 bases). DNA of the CDR3: TGTGCCAGCAGCCACCTACAGGGTAACACTGAAGCTTTCTTT. Translated, it gives CASSHLQGNTEAFF.